At least ten counts were recorded for the clone carrying this TCR beta chain. Its specificity is not known. The record originates from a study of T cells in Graves' hyperthyroidism and ophthalmopathy. V was pared by 8 bases and J by 7 bases, with 15 bases between. The length of the CDR3 is 13 residues. The germline V gene encodes CDR1 SNHLY and CDR2 FYNNEI. Hyperthyroidism had been newly diagnosed in patients aged 18 to 65, and its duration was under 2 months. General study results and limits: Researchers found most expanded thyroid clonotypes above 0.001 in blood as well.

RNA transcripts provided the source from which TCR beta CDR3 regions were amplified. When the TCR CDR3 underwent first-round RT-PCR, the HTBI primer set was used. In TCRdb, the multiplex PCR reads were re-called with MiXCR into one record per CDR3 protein. Found here are around 440,000 distinct CDR3 sequences, about a sixth of them singletons; the top ten hold approximately 7.5%. This clonotype originated in a young woman with Graves' hyperthyroidism. The sequenced material came from blood. This chain links TRBV2 with TRBJ2-1; D uncertain. The CDR3 DNA reads as TGTGCCAGCGGTAGACTCGTTTCTAATGAGCAGTTCTTC. Translation: CASGRLVSNEQFF.